Listed below are T cell receptor beta chains from one sample, sequenced in a study of identical twins. From the 5' RACE reads, TCRdb called clonotypes with MiXCR, one entry per CDR3 protein. The table has around 250,000 distinct CDR3 sequences, over 9.5% seen once; the top ten hold approximately 4%. These data also formed part of another study, on yellow fever vaccine responses in identical twins.

Sequencing was performed on memory (CD45RO+) T cells sorted from blood. All receptors come from a woman aged 18-35 years in good health. Each CDR3 is given with its conserved first and last residue. The size field is filled for only some rows; it gives once, few, many or a size class.

j_gene | abundance | v_gene | CDR3aa
TRBJ2-3 | . | TRBV6-2/TRBV6-3 | CASRSSLPDTQYF
TRBJ2-5 | . | TRBV27 | CASSYTMTGWETQYF
TRBJ2-2 | . | TRBV4-2 | CASSQDTWGELFF
TRBJ2-7 | many | TRBV5-1 | CASSSGDGVYEQYF
TRBJ2-7 | few | TRBV4-1 | CASSRPQGHYEQYF
TRBJ1-6 | many | TRBV12-3/TRBV12-4 | CASSMGQGGSPLHF
TRBJ2-7 | few | TRBV18 | CASSPGQVEQYF
TRBJ2-3 | . | TRBV7-2 | CASSQRDSPRADTQYF
TRBJ2-3 | few | TRBV7-9 | CASSLDKGSADTQYF
TRBJ2-3 | many | TRBV6-4 | CASSDLGQGTDTQYF
TRBJ2-1 | . | TRBV4-2 | CASSRDRVAYNEQFF
TRBJ2-3 | . | TRBV11-2 | CASRTASGGLAGGDTQYF
TRBJ2-1 | . | TRBV20-1 | CSARRGSRDEQFF
TRBJ2-7 | few | TRBV28 | CASSEAGDSSYEQYF
TRBJ2-3 | few | TRBV20-1 | CSATHRTGTDTQYF
TRBJ2-7 | many | TRBV20-1 | CSARGYEQYF
TRBJ1-4 | . | TRBV6-5 | CASSYSAAEKLFF
TRBJ1-2 | many | TRBV7-2 | CASSLATDVGGYTF
TRBJ2-7 | few | TRBV28 | CASSLGVSSSYEQYF
TRBJ2-3 | few | TRBV24-1 | CATSDAGGSTDTQYF
TRBJ2-1 | . | TRBV5-1 | CASSYIAGESNEQFF
TRBJ1-1 | . | TRBV5-1 | CASSLVVNTEAFF
TRBJ2-3 | many | TRBV28 | CASSTGATDTQYF
TRBJ2-2 | few | TRBV4-3 | CASSQRRSGELFF
TRBJ2-5 | . | TRBV7-9 | CASSLMQETQYF
TRBJ2-1 | . | TRBV11-1 | CASSEFGSHNEQFF
TRBJ2-5 | . | TRBV4-3 | CASSQGGSGTSETQYF
TRBJ2-1 | many | TRBV7-2 | CASSFLRTSGYNEQFF
TRBJ2-1 | . | TRBV14 | CASSPIGLAGPNNEQFF
TRBJ2-4 | . | TRBV5-5 | CASSPLGGDENIQYF
TRBJ2-2 | . | TRBV29-1 | CSVEVTGAGELFF
TRBJ1-2 | many | TRBV7-2 | CASSEMLGQGGGYTF
TRBJ1-1 | . | TRBV3-1 | CATSQGLTGTTEAFF
TRBJ2-3 | few | TRBV12-3/TRBV12-4 | CASSRQGFGTDTQYF
TRBJ1-1 | few | TRBV5-1 | CASSLQQQGWNTEAFF
TRBJ1-1 | . | TRBV7-8 | CASSLDFFGGNTEAFF
TRBJ1-2 | . | TRBV10-3 | CAISGSGGGYGYTF
TRBJ2-2 | many | TRBV6-4 | CASSDGGVDTGELFF
TRBJ2-1 | few | TRBV6-1 | CASSVTGRRYNEQFF
TRBJ1-6 | . | TRBV7-3 | CASSLTAPGAPLHF
TRBJ2-3 | few | TRBV27 | CASSRIAGRGTDTQYF
TRBJ2-5 | . | TRBV11-2 | CASSLGPPLAGKGETQYF
TRBJ2-1 | . | TRBV29-1 | CSVDASGGNEQFF
TRBJ1-4 | many | TRBV27 | CASSLVQGGEKLFF
TRBJ2-5 | many | TRBV4-2 | CASSQVSTGFVTQYF
TRBJ2-3 | few | TRBV28 | CASTLSGGAYTQYF
TRBJ2-5 | . | TRBV2 | CASLWDAQETQYF
TRBJ2-7 | few | TRBV6-1 | CASSGRWRQGVIEQYF
TRBJ2-3 | few | TRBV11-2 | CASSYETTDTQYF
TRBJ2-7 | . | TRBV14 | CASSHRLAGGSQQYF
TRBJ2-2 | few | TRBV5-1 | CASSPGLAGRDRAGELFF
TRBJ2-2 | many | TRBV24-1 | CATSEHVGARANANTGELFF
TRBJ1-5 | . | TRBV20-1 | CSASQGEGQPQHF
TRBJ2-4 | . | TRBV6-2/TRBV6-3 | CASSYSGQSTKNIQYF
TRBJ2-5 | once | TRBV6-1 | CASSGLSAGEETQYF